This T cell receptor beta chain stems from a study of response to subunit inactivated influenza vaccine. General observations from the study: Each seasonal flu vaccination may recruit only limited new T cells, authors suggested.

Points on this clonotype: The antigen remains undetermined.

MiXCR, applied by TCRdb to the RT-PCR reads, yields one record per CDR3 protein. Seen here are around 580,000 distinct CDR3 sequences, less than 15% observed once, and the top ten hold roughly 11%. This TCR was recovered from a man aged 50-60 years who received an inactivated influenza vaccine. Here the sequenced sample was PBMCs from blood, taken 11 to 12 days after vaccination.

CDR3 amino acids: CASSTGPYTEAFF. CDR3 DNA: TGTGCCAGCAGTACCGGACCTTACACTGAAGCTTTCTTT. The chain has TRBV6-2 or TRBV6-3 and TRBJ1-1; D remains unclear. V was shortened by 5 bases and J by 3 bases, with 10 bases between the two germline ends. This CDR3 is 13 amino acids long. Germline V gene data show CDR1 as MNHEY and CDR2 as SVGEGT.